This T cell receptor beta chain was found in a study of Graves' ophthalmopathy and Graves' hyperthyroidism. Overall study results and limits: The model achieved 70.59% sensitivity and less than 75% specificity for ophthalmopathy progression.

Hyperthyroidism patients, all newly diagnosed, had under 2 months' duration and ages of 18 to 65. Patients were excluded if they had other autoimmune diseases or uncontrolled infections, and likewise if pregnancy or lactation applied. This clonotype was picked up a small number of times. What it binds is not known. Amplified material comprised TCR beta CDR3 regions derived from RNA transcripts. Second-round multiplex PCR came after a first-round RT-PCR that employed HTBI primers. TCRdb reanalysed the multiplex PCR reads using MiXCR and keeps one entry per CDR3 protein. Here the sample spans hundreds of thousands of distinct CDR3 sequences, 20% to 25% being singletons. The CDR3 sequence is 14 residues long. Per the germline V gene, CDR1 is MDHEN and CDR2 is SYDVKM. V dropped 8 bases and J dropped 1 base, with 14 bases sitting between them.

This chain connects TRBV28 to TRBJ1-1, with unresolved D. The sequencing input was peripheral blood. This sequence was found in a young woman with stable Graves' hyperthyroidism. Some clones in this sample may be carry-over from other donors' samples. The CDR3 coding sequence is TGTGCCAGCGTTCTTCGGCAGGAGAACACTGAAGCTTTCTTT. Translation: CASVLRQENTEAFF.